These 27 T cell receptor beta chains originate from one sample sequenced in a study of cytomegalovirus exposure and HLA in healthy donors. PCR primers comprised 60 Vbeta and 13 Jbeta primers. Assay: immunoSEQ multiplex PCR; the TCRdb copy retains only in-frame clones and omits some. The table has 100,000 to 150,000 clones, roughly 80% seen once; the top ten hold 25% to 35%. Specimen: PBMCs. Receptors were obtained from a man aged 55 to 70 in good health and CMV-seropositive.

This CDR3 reads CASSSQGGEQYF. The CDR3 region has the DNA TGTGCCAGCAGCAGCCAGGGTGGAGAGCAGTACTTC. The chain recombines TRBV28 with TRBJ2-7, with D possibly TRBD1 on 5 matching bases. V was pared by 6 bases and J by 7 bases, with 13 bases between. The germline gives CDR1 MDHEN, CDR2 SYDVKM. The CDR3 contains 12 residues.

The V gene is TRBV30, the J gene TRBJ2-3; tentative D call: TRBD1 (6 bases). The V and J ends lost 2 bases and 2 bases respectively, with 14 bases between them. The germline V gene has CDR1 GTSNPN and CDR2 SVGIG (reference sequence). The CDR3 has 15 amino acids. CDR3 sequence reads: CAWSKGQSLTDTQYF. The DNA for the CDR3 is TGTGCCTGGAGTAAAGGACAGTCTCTCACAGATACGCAGTATTTT.

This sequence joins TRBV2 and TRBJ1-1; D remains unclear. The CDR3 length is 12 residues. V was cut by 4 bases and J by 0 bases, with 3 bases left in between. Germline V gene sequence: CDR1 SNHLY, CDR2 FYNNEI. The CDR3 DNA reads TGTGCCAGCAGTGCCGTGAACACTGAAGCTTTCTTT. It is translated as CASSAVNTEAFF.

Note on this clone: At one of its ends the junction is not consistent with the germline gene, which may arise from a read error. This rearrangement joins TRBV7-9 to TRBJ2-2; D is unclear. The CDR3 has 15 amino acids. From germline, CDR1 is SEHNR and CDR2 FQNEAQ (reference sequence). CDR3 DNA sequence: TGTTCCAGCAGCTTTTGGGCCACGAACACCGGGGAGCTGTTTTTT. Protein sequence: CSSSFWATNTGELFF. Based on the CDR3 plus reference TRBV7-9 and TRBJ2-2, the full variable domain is DTGVSQNPRHKITKRGQNVTFRCDPISEHNRLYWYRQTLGQGPEFLTYFQNEAQLEKSRLLSDRFSAERPKGSFSTLEIQRTEQGDSAMYLCSSSFWATNTGELFFGEGSRLTVL.

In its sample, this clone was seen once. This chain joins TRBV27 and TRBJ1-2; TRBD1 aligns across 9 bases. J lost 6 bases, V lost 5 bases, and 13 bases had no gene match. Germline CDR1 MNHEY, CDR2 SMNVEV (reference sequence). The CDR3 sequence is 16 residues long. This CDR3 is CASSPQMGQGMHGYTF. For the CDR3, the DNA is TGTGCCAGCAGTCCCCAGATGGGACAGGGTATGCATGGCTACACCTTC.

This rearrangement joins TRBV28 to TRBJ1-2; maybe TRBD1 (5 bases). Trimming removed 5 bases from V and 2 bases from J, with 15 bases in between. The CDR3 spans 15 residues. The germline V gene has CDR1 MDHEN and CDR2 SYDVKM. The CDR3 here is CASSVPGTVNYGYTF. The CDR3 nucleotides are TGTGCCAGCAGTGTCCCCGGGACTGTCAACTATGGCTACACCTTC.

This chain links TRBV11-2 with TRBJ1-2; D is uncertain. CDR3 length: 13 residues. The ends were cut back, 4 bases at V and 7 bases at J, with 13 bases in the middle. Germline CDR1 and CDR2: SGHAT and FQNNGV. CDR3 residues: CASSSERALGYTF. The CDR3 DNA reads TGTGCCAGCAGCTCAGAGCGGGCCCTTGGCTACACCTTC.

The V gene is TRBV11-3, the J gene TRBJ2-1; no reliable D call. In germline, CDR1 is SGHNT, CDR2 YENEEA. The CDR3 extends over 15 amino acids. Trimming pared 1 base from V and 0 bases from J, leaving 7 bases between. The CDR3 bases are TGTGCCAGCAGCTTAGGTGAGAGCTCCTACAATGAGCAGTTCTTC. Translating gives CASSLGESSYNEQFF.

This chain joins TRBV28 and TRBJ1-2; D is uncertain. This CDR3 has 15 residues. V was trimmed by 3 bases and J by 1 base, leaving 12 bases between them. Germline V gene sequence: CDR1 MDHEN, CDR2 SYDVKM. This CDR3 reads CASSFYPASNYGYTF. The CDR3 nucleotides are TGTGCCAGCAGTTTCTATCCCGCTAGTAACTATGGCTACACCTTC.

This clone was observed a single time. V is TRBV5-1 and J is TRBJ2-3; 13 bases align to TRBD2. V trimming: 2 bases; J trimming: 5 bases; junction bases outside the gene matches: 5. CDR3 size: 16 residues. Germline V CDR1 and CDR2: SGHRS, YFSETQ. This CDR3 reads CASSFAGTSGKDTQYF. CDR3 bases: TGCGCCAGCAGCTTTGCCGGGACTAGCGGGAAAGATACGCAGTATTTT.

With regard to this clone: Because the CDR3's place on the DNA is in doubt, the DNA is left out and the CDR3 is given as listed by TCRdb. The chain's CDR3 is CASSFIRRRDKKETQYF. This chain connects TRBV21-1 to TRBJ2-5; the D call in the table, TRBD1, was not verified against the DNA. TRBV21-1 is tagged as a pseudogene. The CDR3 sequence runs 17 residues, both termini included.

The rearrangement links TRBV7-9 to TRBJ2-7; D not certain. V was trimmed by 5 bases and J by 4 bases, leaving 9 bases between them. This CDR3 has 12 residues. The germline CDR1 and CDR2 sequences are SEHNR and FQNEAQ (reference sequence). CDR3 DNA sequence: TGTGCCAGCAGCATTTCTAGGTACGAGCAGTACTTC. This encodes CASSISRYEQYF.

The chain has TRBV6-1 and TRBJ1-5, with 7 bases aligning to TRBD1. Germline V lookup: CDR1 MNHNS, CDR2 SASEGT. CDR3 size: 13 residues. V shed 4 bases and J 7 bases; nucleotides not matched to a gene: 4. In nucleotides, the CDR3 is TGTGCCAGCAGTGCAAACAGGGGACAGCCCCAGCATTTT. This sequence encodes CASSANRGQPQHF.

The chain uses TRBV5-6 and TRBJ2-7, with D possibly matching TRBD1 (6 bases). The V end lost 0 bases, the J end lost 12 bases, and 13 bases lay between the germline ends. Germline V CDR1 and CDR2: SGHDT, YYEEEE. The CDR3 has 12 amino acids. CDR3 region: CASSLAHRVAYF. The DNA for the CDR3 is TGTGCCAGCAGCTTGGCCCACAGGGTGGCGTACTTC.

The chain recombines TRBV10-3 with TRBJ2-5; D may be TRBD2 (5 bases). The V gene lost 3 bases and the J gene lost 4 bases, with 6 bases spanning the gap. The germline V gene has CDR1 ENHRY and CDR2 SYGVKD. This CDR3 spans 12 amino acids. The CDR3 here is CAISERGETQYF. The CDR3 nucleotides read TGTGCCATCAGTGAACGGGGAGAGACCCAGTACTTC.

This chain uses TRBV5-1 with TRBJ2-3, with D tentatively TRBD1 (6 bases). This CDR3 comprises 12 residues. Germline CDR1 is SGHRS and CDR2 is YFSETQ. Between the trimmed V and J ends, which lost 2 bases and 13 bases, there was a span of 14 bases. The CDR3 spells CASSFPRGHKYF. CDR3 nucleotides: TGCGCCAGCAGCTTCCCTCGGGGACATAAGTATTTT.

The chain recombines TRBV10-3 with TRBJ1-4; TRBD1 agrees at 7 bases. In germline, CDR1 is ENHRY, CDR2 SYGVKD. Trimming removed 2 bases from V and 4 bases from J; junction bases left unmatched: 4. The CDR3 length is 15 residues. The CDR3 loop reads CAISEGDRVNEKLFF. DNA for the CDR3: TGTGCCATCAGTGAGGGGGACAGAGTTAATGAAAAACTGTTTTTT.

DNA for the CDR3: TGTGCCAGCAGTCCGCTCCCTTGGCAGAGCAATCAGCCCCAGCATTTT. Residues: CASSPLPWQSNQPQHF. This chain links TRBV27 with TRBJ1-5; D gene ambiguous. With 5 bases removed from V and 1 base from J, the gap between germline ends came to 15 bases. The germline V gene has CDR1 MNHEY and CDR2 SMNVEV (reference sequence). This CDR3 comprises 16 residues.

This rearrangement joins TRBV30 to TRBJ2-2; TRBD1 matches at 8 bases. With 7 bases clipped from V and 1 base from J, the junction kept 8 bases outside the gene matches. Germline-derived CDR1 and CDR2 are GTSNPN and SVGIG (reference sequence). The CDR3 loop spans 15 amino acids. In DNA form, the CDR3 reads TGTGCCTCACCGTCCGGGACAGGGAACACCGGGGAGCTGTTTTTT. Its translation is CASPSGTGNTGELFF.

The CDR3 loop reads CASSPDSNSYEQYF. In DNA, the CDR3 is TGCGCCAGCAGCCCGGACAGTAATTCCTACGAGCAGTACTTC. The chain joins TRBV5-1 to TRBJ2-7; perhaps TRBD1 as D (6 bases). Germline CDR1 reads SGHRS; CDR2 reads YFSETQ. This CDR3 is 14 amino acids long. Between the trimmed V and J ends, which lost 4 bases and 1 base, there was a span of 12 bases.

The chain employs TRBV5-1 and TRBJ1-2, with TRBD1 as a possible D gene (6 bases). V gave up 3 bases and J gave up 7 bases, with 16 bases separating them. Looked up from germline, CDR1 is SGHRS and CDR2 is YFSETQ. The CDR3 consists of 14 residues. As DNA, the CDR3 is TGCGCCAGCAGCTCCCGGGACACCCCGGCTGGCTACACCTTC. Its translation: CASSSRDTPAGYTF.

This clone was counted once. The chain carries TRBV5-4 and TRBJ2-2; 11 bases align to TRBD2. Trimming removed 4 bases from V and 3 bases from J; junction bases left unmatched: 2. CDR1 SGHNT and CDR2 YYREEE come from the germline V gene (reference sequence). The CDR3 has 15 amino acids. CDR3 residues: CASSPGLADTGELFF. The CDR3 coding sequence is TGTGCCAGCAGCCCGGGACTAGCGGACACCGGGGAGCTGTTTTTT.

As DNA, the CDR3 is TGTGCCAGCAGCCTGCGGACAGGTCAGGGTGAAAAACTGTTTTTT. This gives the protein CASSLRTGQGEKLFF. V usage is TRBV11-2 and J usage is TRBJ1-4; 7 bases map to TRBD1. Trimming took 5 bases from V and 7 from J; bases not matched to a gene: 10. The CDR3 totals 15 residues. In germline, CDR1 is SGHAT, CDR2 FQNNGV.

The CDR3, as DNA: TGTGCCAGCAGCCCTACTGACAGGGTCGTAGTCAATGAGCAGTTCTTC. Amino acid sequence: CASSPTDRVVVNEQFF. The chain carries TRBV9 and TRBJ2-1, with 7 bases fitting TRBD1. The CDR3 sequence is 16 residues long. Per germline, CDR1 SGDLS and CDR2 YYNGEE. Trimming cost V 4 bases and J 6 bases; bases outside gene matches: 13. The entire variable domain, with the rest obtained from reference TRBV9 and TRBJ2-1, is as follows: DSGVTQTPKHLITATGQRVTLRCSPRSGDLSVYWYQQSLDQGLQFLIQYYNGEERAKGNILERFSAQQFPDLHSELNLSSLELGDSALYFCASSPTDRVVVNEQFFGPGTRLTVL.

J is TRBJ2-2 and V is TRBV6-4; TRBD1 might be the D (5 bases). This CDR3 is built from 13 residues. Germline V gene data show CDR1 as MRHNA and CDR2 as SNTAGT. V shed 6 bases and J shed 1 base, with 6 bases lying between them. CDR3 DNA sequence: TGTGCCAGCAGCAGGGAGAACACCGGGGAGCTGTTTTTT. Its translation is CASSRENTGELFF.

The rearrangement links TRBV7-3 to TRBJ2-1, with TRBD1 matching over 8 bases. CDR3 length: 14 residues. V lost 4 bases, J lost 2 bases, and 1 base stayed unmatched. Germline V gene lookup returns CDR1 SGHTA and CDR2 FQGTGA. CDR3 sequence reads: CASSSTGAYNEQFF. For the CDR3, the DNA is TGTGCCAGCAGCTCGACAGGGGCCTACAATGAGCAGTTCTTC.

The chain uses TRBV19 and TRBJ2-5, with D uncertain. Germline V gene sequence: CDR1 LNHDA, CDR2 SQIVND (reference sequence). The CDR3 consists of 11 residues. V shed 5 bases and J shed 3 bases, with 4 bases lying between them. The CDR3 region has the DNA TGTGCCAGTAGTGTAAAAGAGACCCAGTACTTC. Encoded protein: CASSVKETQYF.